This T cell receptor beta chain is drawn from a study of PD-1 blockade in mismatch repair-deficient tumors. Overall study: Patients had more than ten mismatch repair-deficient cancer types, all previously treated and progressing.

PCR or immunohistochemistry showed mismatch repair deficiency in every enrolled patient. The TCR-sequenced patients were a few responders to pembrolizumab. Using immunoSEQ multiplex PCR, the repertoire was profiled, and TCRdb retains in-frame clones only, with some absent. The sample yields more than 90,000 clones, about 74% seen once. Worth noting for this clone: Its antigen remains unidentified.

Overall study results and limits: Tumor-resident clones, often absent from pretreatment blood, expanded after pembrolizumab and then contracted.

V lost 0 bases to trimming and J lost 2 bases, with 11 bases between them. The CDR3 is made up of 15 amino acids. Germline loops: CDR1 SEHNR, CDR2 FQNEAQ (reference sequence). This specimen was peripheral blood, taken just over 59 weeks after starting pembrolizumab. V gene TRBV7-9 combines with J gene TRBJ2-7; the D gene is possibly TRBD1 (5 bases). The TCR originated in an adult with mismatch repair-deficient cancer. Here the CDR3 reads CASSLASTGAYEQYF. The DNA of the CDR3 is TGTGCCAGCAGCTTAGCGAGTACAGGCGCCTACGAGCAGTACTTC.